Below, 29 T cell receptor beta chains from the same sample are listed, as sequenced in a study of shared clonotypes between healthy human individuals. The table came from immunoSEQ multiplex PCR; TCRdb's copy has only in-frame clones and leaves some out. This table has 2 million to 2.5 million clones, over 85% appearing once. The source material was naive CD4+ T cells from PBMCs. Sample subset: CD45RA+ positively selected. All receptors derive from a man between 18 and 29 years old in good health. Some clones in this sample may be carry-over from other donors' samples.

The table lists this clone with a count of one. The chain carries TRBV7-8 and TRBJ2-5; 7 nucleotides line up with TRBD2. Germline assignment: CDR1 SGHVS and CDR2 FQNEAQ. V shed 4 bases, J shed 4 bases, and the junction held 15 bases outside the gene matches. The CDR3 runs 17 residues. The CDR3: CASSWGLGEGLGETQYF. In nucleotides, the CDR3 is TGTGCCAGCAGCTGGGGATTGGGGGAGGGCCTAGGAGAGACCCAGTACTTC.

The rearrangement links TRBV5-5 to TRBJ2-7, with 9 bases that match TRBD1. Germline CDR1 is SGHKS and CDR2 is YYEKEE (reference sequence). The CDR3 extends over 16 amino acids. The trim removed 4 bases at V and 2 bases at J, leaving 10 bases unmatched. The CDR3 bases are TGTGCCAGCAGCACCGAATCGGGGACAGGGCCCTACGAGCAGTACTTC. Amino acid sequence: CASSTESGTGPYEQYF. Full variable domain (rest looked up from reference TRBV5-5 and TRBJ2-7): DAGVTQSPTHLIKTRGQQVTLRCSPISGHKSVSWYQQVLGQGPQFIFQYYEKEERGRGNFPDRFSARQFPNYSSELNVNALLLGDSALYLCASSTESGTGPYEQYFGPGTRLTVT.

V is TRBV21-1 and J is TRBJ2-3; TRBD2 is taken as the D call from the table, unchecked against the DNA. TRBV21-1 is assigned pseudogene status. This CDR3 has 15 residues. CDR3 sequence: CASSLPRGSTDTQYF. The CDR3 bases are TGTGCCAGCAGCCTACCCCGGGGTAGCACAGATACGCAGTATTTT.

The rearrangement joins TRBV5-6 to TRBJ2-1; 8 positions match TRBD2. With V trimmed by 3 bases and J by 8 bases, 10 bases remained unmatched. The CDR3 has 15 amino acids. CDR1 is SGHDT, CDR2 YYEEEE, per germline. CDR3 region: CASSSASGLADEQFF. DNA of the CDR3: TGTGCCAGCAGCTCCGCCTCTGGACTAGCAGATGAGCAGTTCTTC.

The rearrangement uses TRBV6-4 and TRBJ2-2; 11 bases match TRBD1. This CDR3 contains 16 residues. CDR1 MRHNA and CDR2 SNTAGT come from the germline V gene. Trimming removed 5 bases from V and 5 bases from J; junction bases left unmatched: 7. The CDR3 nucleotides read TGTGCCAGCAGTAGCCGGACAGGGGGCGGAACCGGGGAGCTGTTTTTT. This encodes CASSSRTGGGTGELFF.

The chain couples TRBV4-1 to TRBJ1-2, with 8 bases lining up with TRBD1. From germline, CDR1 is MGHRA and CDR2 YSYEKL. J lost 2 bases, V lost 0 bases, and 2 bases had no gene match. The CDR3 covers 15 residues. CDR3 loop: CASSQDAGGNYGYTF. The CDR3 DNA follows: TGCGCCAGCAGCCAAGATGCAGGGGGCAACTATGGCTACACCTTC.

The chain is built from TRBV5-4 and TRBJ1-1; the D is unclear. V was trimmed by 0 bases and J by 0 bases, leaving 12 bases between them. Germline loops: CDR1 SGHNT, CDR2 YYREEE (reference sequence). This CDR3 contains 16 residues. The CDR3 spells CASSLGASELNTEAFF. The CDR3 DNA reads TGTGCCAGCAGCTTGGGGGCCTCTGAGTTGAACACTGAAGCTTTCTTT.

This sequence joins TRBV4-2 and TRBJ2-7, with D perhaps being TRBD1 or TRBD2 (5 bases each). Germline lookup yields CDR1 LGHNA and CDR2 YNFKEQ. This CDR3 is built from 16 residues. The V gene lost 1 base and the J gene lost 0 bases, with 13 bases spanning the gap. The CDR3 region has the DNA TGTGCCAGCAGCCAAGTGCCGACTGGGGGCTCCTACGAGCAGTACTTC. It codes for CASSQVPTGGSYEQYF.

This sequence joins TRBV7-3 and TRBJ2-3; possibly TRBD1 for D (5 bases). The V end was cut by 2 bases, the J end by 9 bases, with 15 bases between. Germline-derived CDR1 and CDR2 are SGHTA and FQGTGA. This CDR3 comprises 14 residues. CDR3 region: CASSLLGPQGTQYF. CDR3 DNA sequence: TGTGCCAGCAGCTTACTCGGACCGCAGGGAACGCAGTATTTT.

V usage is TRBV19 and J usage is TRBJ2-1; 9 bases are shared with TRBD1. Per the germline V gene, CDR1 is LNHDA and CDR2 is SQIVND (reference sequence). With 6 bases clipped from V and 0 bases from J, the junction kept 6 bases outside the gene matches. This CDR3 has 16 amino acids. The CDR3 reads CASRDRGGLSYNEQFF. Here the CDR3 DNA reads TGTGCCAGTAGGGACAGGGGCGGCCTCTCCTACAATGAGCAGTTCTTC.

The rearrangement joins TRBV6-5 to TRBJ1-6; D is ambiguous. CDR1 is MNHEY and CDR2 is SVGAGI in the germline V gene. The CDR3 sequence is 13 residues long. V lost 2 bases and J lost 7, with 6 bases in between. The CDR3 region has the DNA TGTGCCAGCAGTTACGCAGTAAATTCACCCCTCCACTTT. This translates into CASSYAVNSPLHF.

V and J are TRBV7-9 and TRBJ1-1; no clear D. This CDR3 contains 15 residues. V was cut by 5 bases and J by 1 base, with 14 bases left in between. Germline CDR1 SEHNR, CDR2 FQNEAQ (reference sequence). The CDR3 loop is CASSPSAHRNTEAFF. DNA of the CDR3: TGTGCCAGCAGCCCGAGCGCGCACAGGAACACTGAAGCTTTCTTT.

The CDR3, as DNA: TGTGCCAGCAGCTCCCCGGGCTTAGCCAACGTCCTGACTTTC. Residues: CASSSPGLANVLTF. The chain links TRBV28 to TRBJ2-6; D gene uncertain. Deletions cut 6 bases from V and 7 bases from J, with 13 bases between. CDR3 length: 14 amino acids. Germline V gene data show CDR1 as MDHEN and CDR2 as SYDVKM. Looking up the rest from reference TRBV28 and TRBJ2-6 gives the full variable domain: DVKVTQSSRYLVKRTGEKVFLECVQDMDHENMFWYRQDPGLGLRLIYFSYDVKMKEKGDIPEGYSVSREKKERFSLILESASTNQTSMYLCASSSPGLANVLTFGAGSRLTVL.

The CDR3 loop is CASSLGLAGKPQETQYF. The CDR3 nucleotides are TGCGCCAGCAGCTTGGGACTAGCGGGAAAGCCCCAAGAGACCCAGTACTTC. The chain carries TRBV5-1 and TRBJ2-5, with 11 nucleotides matching TRBD2. Germline trimming cut 0 bases from V and 1 base from J; bases unmatched to any gene: 5. This CDR3 comprises 17 residues. CDR1 and CDR2 from the germline V gene are SGHRS and YFSETQ. The full variable domain, with the rest looked up from reference TRBV5-1 and TRBJ2-5, is KAGVTQTPRYLIKTRGQQVTLSCSPISGHRSVSWYQQTPGQGLQFLFEYFSETQRNKGNFPGRFSGRQFSNSRSEMNVSTLELGDSALYLCASSLGLAGKPQETQYFGPGTRLLVL.

This chain connects TRBV7-9 to TRBJ2-6, with TRBD2 matching 8 bases. The CDR3 sequence is 19 residues long. Germline lookup yields CDR1 SEHNR and CDR2 FQNEAQ (reference sequence). The V gene end was trimmed by 0 bases and the J gene end by 0 bases; junction bases not matched to a gene: 7. The CDR3 DNA reads TGTGCCAGCAGCTTAGCGGCGGGGGGCCCCGCCTCTGGGGCCAACGTCCTGACTTTC. This encodes CASSLAAGGPASGANVLTF.

Regarding this clone: In the same sample, other DNA sequences code for this CDR3. V is TRBV5-4 and J is TRBJ1-1; 9 bases map to TRBD1. V dropped 0 bases and J dropped 1; count of bases not matched to a gene: 1. CDR1 is SGHNT and CDR2 is YYREEE in the germline V gene (reference sequence). The CDR3 consists of 15 residues. DNA for the CDR3: TGTGCCAGCAGCTTGGCGGACAGGGGGAACACTGAAGCTTTCTTT. The encoded protein is CASSLADRGNTEAFF.

The V and J genes are TRBV5-6 and TRBJ2-7, with TRBD2 identical over 11 bases. The CDR3 spans 14 residues. CDR1 and CDR2 from the germline V gene are SGHDT and YYEEEE. Trimming at V came to 7 bases and at J to 3 bases, leaving 6 bases not matched to a gene. CDR3 bases: TGTGCCAGCCAGACTAGCGGGACCCACTACGAGCAGTACTTC. It codes for CASQTSGTHYEQYF. The full variable domain, with the rest looked up from reference TRBV5-6 and TRBJ2-7, is DAGVTQSPTHLIKTRGQQVTLRCSPKSGHDTVSWYQQALGQGPQFIFQYYEEEERQRGNFPDRFSGHQFPNYSSELNVNALLLGDSALYLCASQTSGTHYEQYFGPGTRLTVT.

This chain joins TRBV28 and TRBJ2-7, with 10 positions matching TRBD1. Germline lookup yields CDR1 MDHEN and CDR2 SYDVKM. CDR3 length: 14 residues. Trimming cost V 4 bases and J 6 bases; bases outside gene matches: 6. The CDR3 region is CASSSGTGVLEQYF. As DNA, the CDR3 is TGTGCCAGCAGTTCCGGGACAGGGGTCCTCGAGCAGTACTTC.

The J gene is TRBJ2-7, the V gene TRBV11-2; the D is unclear. The CDR3 loop spans 14 amino acids. Germline V gives CDR1 SGHAT, CDR2 FQNNGV. V was trimmed by 2 bases and J by 2 bases, leaving 10 bases between them. CDR3 protein: CASSLSTRPYEQYF. The CDR3 nucleotides are TGTGCCAGCAGCTTATCGACCCGCCCCTACGAGCAGTACTTC.

The chain combines TRBV28 with TRBJ2-1; TRBD1 agrees at 9 bases. This CDR3 contains 14 residues. The V and J ends lost 6 bases and 7 bases, in that order; junction bases with no gene match: 7. Germline V gene sequence: CDR1 MDHEN, CDR2 SYDVKM. The CDR3 reads CASSGQGRGNEQFF. CDR3 in DNA: TGTGCCAGCAGCGGACAGGGGAGGGGGAATGAGCAGTTCTTC.

V and J are TRBV11-2 and TRBJ1-1; D gene uncertain. In germline, CDR1 is SGHAT, CDR2 FQNNGV. V lost 5 bases and J lost 4, with 11 bases in between. This CDR3 region has 13 residues. CDR3 bases: TGTGCCAGCAGCCTTGAGGCGGGCACTGAAGCTTTCTTT. Translating gives CASSLEAGTEAFF.

This clone was recorded only once. The chain has TRBV7-2 and TRBJ1-2; TRBD1 matches 7 bases. This CDR3 contains 15 residues. The V gene end was trimmed by 1 base and the J gene end by 6 bases; junction bases not matched to a gene: 8. From germline, CDR1 is SGHTA and CDR2 FQGNSA. In DNA, the CDR3 is TGTGCCAGCAGCTTAGAGGTTACAGGGGCAGATGGCTACACCTTC. The encoded protein is CASSLEVTGADGYTF.

This clone has a handful of counts. V usage is TRBV7-9 and J usage is TRBJ1-1; D might be TRBD1 (5 bases). V was pared by 5 bases and J by 7 bases, with 14 bases between. From germline, CDR1 is SEHNR and CDR2 FQNEAQ (reference sequence). The CDR3 consists of 13 residues. CDR3 sequence (DNA): TGTGCCAGCAGCCTTGACAGCGGGAGTGAAGCTTTCTTT. Translated, it gives CASSLDSGSEAFF.

This clone was seen a single time. This rearrangement joins TRBV29-1 to TRBJ2-3; TRBD1 matches at 9 bases. The CDR3 sequence is 15 residues long. The germline V gene has CDR1 SQVTM and CDR2 ANQGSEA. V lost 7 bases, J lost 1 base, and 9 bases stayed unmatched. The CDR3 reads CSDRGQGLGTDTQYF. CDR3 coding DNA: TGCAGCGACCGAGGACAGGGGCTCGGCACAGATACGCAGTATTTT.

CDR3 nucleotides: TGTGCCAGCAGCAGGGACAGGCACAATGAGCAGTTCTTC. Its translation is CASSRDRHNEQFF. The chain carries TRBV5-4 and TRBJ2-1, with 8 bases matching TRBD1. Germline V gene lookup returns CDR1 SGHNT and CDR2 YYREEE (reference sequence). CDR3 length: 13 residues. Trimming took 4 bases from V and 5 from J; bases not matched to a gene: 2.

The chain joins TRBV10-2 to TRBJ1-1; 10 positions agree with TRBD1. The length of the CDR3 is 14 residues. In germline, CDR1 is WSHSY, CDR2 SAAADI. The V gene end was trimmed by 6 bases and the J gene end by 3 bases; junction bases not matched to a gene: 4. In nucleotides, the CDR3 is TGCGCCAGCAGCGGACAGGGGGACTACACTGAAGCTTTCTTT. Its translation is CASSGQGDYTEAFF.

The chain couples TRBV27 to TRBJ1-5; D may be TRBD1 (5 bases). Per germline, CDR1 MNHEY and CDR2 SMNVEV (reference sequence). CDR3 length: 14 residues. Trimming left V 5 bases short and J 4 bases short, with 12 bases between. CDR3 nucleotides: TGTGCCAGCAGTCCTCTCAGGGAGAATCAGCCCCAGCATTTT. This gives the protein CASSPLRENQPQHF.

The rearrangement joins TRBV18 to TRBJ1-2; 10 bases agree with TRBD1. The V segment lost 4 bases and the J segment 4 bases; nucleotides outside the gene matches: 15. The CDR3 runs 18 residues. Germline lookup yields CDR1 KGHSH and CDR2 LQKENI. This CDR3 reads CASSLQQRGTGVSYGYTF. The CDR3 DNA reads as TGTGCCAGCTCACTGCAGCAGAGGGGGACAGGGGTCTCCTATGGCTACACCTTC.

The chain links TRBV30 to TRBJ2-3; 11 bases line up with TRBD2. The V gene's germline CDR1 is GTSNPN and CDR2 SVGIG (reference sequence). The V segment lost 2 bases and the J segment 5 bases; nucleotides outside the gene matches: 12. The CDR3 extends over 17 amino acids. For the CDR3, the DNA is TGTGCCTGGAGTCTGGGTTTAGCGGGAGGGCCTATAGATACGCAGTATTTT. Its protein product is CAWSLGLAGGPIDTQYF.